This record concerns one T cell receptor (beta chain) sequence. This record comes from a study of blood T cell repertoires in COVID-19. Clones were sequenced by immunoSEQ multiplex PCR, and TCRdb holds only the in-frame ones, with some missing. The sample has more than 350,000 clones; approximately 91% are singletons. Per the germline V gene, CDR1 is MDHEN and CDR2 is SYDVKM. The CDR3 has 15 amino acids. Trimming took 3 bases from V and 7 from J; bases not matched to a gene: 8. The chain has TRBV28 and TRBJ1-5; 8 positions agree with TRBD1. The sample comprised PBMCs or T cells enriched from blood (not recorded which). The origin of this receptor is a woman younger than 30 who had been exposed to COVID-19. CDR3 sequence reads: CASSFRQGASQPQHF. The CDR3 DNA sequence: TGTGCCAGCAGTTTCAGGCAGGGGGCTAGCCAGCCCCAGCATTTT.